This T cell receptor beta chain derives from a study of shared clonotypes between healthy human individuals. Deep-level running was used for the assay. Repertoires were generated with immunoSEQ multiplex PCR, while TCRdb's copy carries only in-frame clones and drops some. This table has around 2.1 million clones, more than 85% appearing once. As to this clone: Its antigen remains unidentified.

This CDR3 is built from 14 residues. V lost 3 bases and J lost 2, with 11 bases in between. Germline V gene sequence: CDR1 MNHEY, CDR2 SVGAGI. The naive CD8 fraction comprised CD45RO-negative cells positively selected for CCR7 and excluded terminally differentiated effector memory CD45RA+ cells. Healthy and HIV-negative, the adult donors had no recent acute infections or vaccinations. Study-wide points: Incompleteness in sorted-subset sequencing, despite large depth, was shown by rarefaction.

The gene calls are TRBV6-5 and TRBJ2-7; maybe TRBD1 (5 bases). The sequence came from a young man in good health. Some clones in this sample may be carry-over from other donors' samples. Sequenced input: naive CD8+ T cells from PBMCs. In DNA, the CDR3 is TGTGCCAGCAGTTATCTTGCAGGGCCCTACGAGCAGTACTTC. Encoded protein: CASSYLAGPYEQYF.